The present entry profiles one T cell receptor beta chain with its context. The antigen remains unidentified. After removal of 7 bases from V and 0 bases from J, the junction contained 5 bases not matched to a gene. This CDR3 has 15 residues. Germline CDR1 reads SNHLY; CDR2 reads FYNNEI. The sample comes from a study of cytotoxic CD8 clonotypes in ibrutinib-treated CLL. General study points: Clonality showed a rise at ibrutinib response that reversed toward baseline at progression.

Data came from immunoSEQ multiplex PCR; TCRdb stores just in-frame clones and leaves some out. The data show a few hundred thousand clones, almost 80% seen once. The sequencing used PBMCs, collected before ibrutinib treatment. The sequence was obtained from a human donor with chronic lymphocytic leukemia. J is TRBJ2-3 and V is TRBV2, with 9 positions matching TRBD1. CDR3 sequence reads: CASTQTGGSTDTQYF. Here the CDR3 DNA reads TGTGCCAGCACTCAGACAGGGGGGAGCACAGATACGCAGTATTTT. The full variable domain, rest sourced from reference TRBV2 and TRBJ2-3, is EPEVTQTPSHQVTQMGQEVILRCVPISNHLYFYWYRQILGQKVEFLVSFYNNEISEKSEIFDDQFSVERPDGSNFTLKIRSTKLEDSAMYFCASTQTGGSTDTQYFGPGTRLTVL.